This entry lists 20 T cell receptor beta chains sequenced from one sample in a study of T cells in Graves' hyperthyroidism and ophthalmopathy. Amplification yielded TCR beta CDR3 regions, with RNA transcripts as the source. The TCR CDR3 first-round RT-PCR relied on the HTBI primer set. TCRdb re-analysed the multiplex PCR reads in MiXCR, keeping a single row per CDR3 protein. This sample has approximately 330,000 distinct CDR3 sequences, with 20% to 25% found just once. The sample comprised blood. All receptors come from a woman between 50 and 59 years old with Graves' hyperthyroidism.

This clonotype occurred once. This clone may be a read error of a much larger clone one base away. For the CDR3, the DNA is TGTGCCTGGGGACGGGGACGGATCCAAGAGACCCAGTACTTC. This codes for CAWGRGRIQETQYF. The rearrangement links TRBV30 to TRBJ2-5; TRBD1 or TRBD2 may be the D gene (5 bases each). The V end lost 5 bases, the J end lost 1 base, and 14 bases lay between the germline ends. This CDR3 has 14 amino acids. The V gene's germline CDR1 is GTSNPN and CDR2 SVGIG (reference sequence).

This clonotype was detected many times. CDR3 DNA: TGTGCCAGCAGGCGAACGACGGGTTATACTGAAGCTTTCTTT. It specifies CASRRTTGYTEAFF. The chain employs TRBV3-1 and TRBJ1-1; D is undetermined. CDR1 is LGHDT, CDR2 YNNKEL, per germline (reference sequence). V was clipped by 6 bases and J by 5 bases, with 16 bases between them. The CDR3 has 14 amino acids.

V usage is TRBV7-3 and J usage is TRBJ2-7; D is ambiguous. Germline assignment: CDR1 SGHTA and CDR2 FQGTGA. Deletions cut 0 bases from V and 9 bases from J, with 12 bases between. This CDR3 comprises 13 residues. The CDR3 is CASSLTRRPGQYF. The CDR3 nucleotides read TGTGCCAGCAGCTTAACAAGACGTCCCGGGCAGTACTTC.

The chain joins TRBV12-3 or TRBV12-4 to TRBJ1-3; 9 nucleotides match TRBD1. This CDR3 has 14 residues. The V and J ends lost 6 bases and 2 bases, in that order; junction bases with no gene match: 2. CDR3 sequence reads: CASRRDRAGNTIYF. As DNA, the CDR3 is TGTGCCAGCAGGCGGGACAGGGCTGGAAACACCATATATTTT.

The CDR3 DNA sequence: TGCAGTGCTAGAGATACCCTAAGGGGCGGGCACTCCTACAATGAGCAGTTCTTC. Protein sequence: CSARDTLRGGHSYNEQFF. V gene TRBV20-1 combines with J gene TRBJ2-1, with D possibly called TRBD1 or TRBD2 (5 bases each). Germline loops: CDR1 DFQATT, CDR2 SNEGSKA (reference sequence). The CDR3 runs 18 residues. Trimming took 0 bases from V and 0 from J, leaving 18 bases between them.

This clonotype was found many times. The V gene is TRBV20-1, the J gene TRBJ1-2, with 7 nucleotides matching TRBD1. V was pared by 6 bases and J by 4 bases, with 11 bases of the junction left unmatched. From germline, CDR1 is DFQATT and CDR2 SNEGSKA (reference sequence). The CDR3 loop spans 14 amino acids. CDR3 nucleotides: TGCAGTGCCCCAGGGGGGGCGGCGGTCTATGGCTACACCTTC. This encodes CSAPGGAAVYGYTF.

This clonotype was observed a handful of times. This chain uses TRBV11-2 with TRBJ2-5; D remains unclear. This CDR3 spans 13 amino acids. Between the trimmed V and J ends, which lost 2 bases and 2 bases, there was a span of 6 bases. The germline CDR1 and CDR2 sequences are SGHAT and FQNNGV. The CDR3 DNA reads TGTGCCAGCAGCTTACCAGAACAAGAGACCCAGTACTTC. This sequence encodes CASSLPEQETQYF. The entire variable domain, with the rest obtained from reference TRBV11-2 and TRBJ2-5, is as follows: EAGVAQSPRYKIIEKRQSVAFWCNPISGHATLYWYQQILGQGPKLLIQFQNNGVVDDSQLPKDRFSAERLKGVDSTLKIQPAKLEDSAVYLCASSLPEQETQYFGPGTRLLVL.

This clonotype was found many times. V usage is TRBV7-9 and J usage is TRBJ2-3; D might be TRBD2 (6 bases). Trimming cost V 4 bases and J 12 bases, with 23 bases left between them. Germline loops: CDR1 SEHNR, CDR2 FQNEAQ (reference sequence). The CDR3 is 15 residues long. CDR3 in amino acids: CASSSLRLASTSQYF. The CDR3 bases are TGTGCCAGCAGCTCGTTGCGGCTAGCGAGTACCTCACAGTATTTT.

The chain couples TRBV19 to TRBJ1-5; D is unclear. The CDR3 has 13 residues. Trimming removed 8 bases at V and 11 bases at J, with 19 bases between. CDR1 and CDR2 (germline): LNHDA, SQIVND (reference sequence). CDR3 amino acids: CASGTGETRAQHF. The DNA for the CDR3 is TGTGCCAGTGGAACTGGGGAGACACGGGCCCAGCATTTT.

The DNA of the CDR3 is TGCAGTGCTAGCGGCGGGATCGGTTCCCCCCGGCAAGAGACCCAGTACTTC. Translated, it gives CSASGGIGSPRQETQYF. The rearrangement links TRBV20-1 to TRBJ2-5; perhaps TRBD2 as D (6 bases). Germline V gene data show CDR1 as DFQATT and CDR2 as SNEGSKA (reference sequence). The V gene lost 3 bases and the J gene lost 2 bases, with 22 bases spanning the gap. This CDR3 comprises 17 residues.

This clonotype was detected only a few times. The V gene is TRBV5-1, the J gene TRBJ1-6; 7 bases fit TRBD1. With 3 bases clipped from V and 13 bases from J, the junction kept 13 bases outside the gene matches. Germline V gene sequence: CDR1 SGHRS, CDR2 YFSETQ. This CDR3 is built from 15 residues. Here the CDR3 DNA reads TGCGCCAGCAGCTCGGCCGGGACAGTCAAAGCGCCCCTCCACTTT. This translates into CASSSAGTVKAPLHF.

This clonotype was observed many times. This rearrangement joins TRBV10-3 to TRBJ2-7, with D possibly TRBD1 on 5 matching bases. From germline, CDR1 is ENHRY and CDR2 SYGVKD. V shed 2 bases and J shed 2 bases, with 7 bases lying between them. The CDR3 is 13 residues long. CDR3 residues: CAISEAGTYEQYF. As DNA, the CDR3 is TGTGCCATCAGTGAGGCAGGGACCTACGAGCAGTACTTC.

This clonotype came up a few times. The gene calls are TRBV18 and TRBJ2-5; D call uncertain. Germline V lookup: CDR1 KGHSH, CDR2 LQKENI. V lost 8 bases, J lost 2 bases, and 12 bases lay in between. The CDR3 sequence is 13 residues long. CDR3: CASRRPPQETQYF. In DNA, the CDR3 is TGTGCCAGCCGACGACCGCCGCAAGAGACCCAGTACTTC.

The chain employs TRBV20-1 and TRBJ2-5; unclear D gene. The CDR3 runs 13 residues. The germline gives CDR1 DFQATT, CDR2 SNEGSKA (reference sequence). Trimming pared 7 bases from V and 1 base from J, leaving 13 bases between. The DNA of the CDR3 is TGCAGTGTCCCTGTAGTGCCCCAAGAGACCCAGTACTTC. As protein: CSVPVVPQETQYF.

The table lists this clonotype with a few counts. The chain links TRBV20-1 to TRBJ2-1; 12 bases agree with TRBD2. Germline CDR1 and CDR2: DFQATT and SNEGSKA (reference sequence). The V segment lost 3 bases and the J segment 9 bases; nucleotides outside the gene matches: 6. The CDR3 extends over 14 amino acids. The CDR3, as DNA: TGCAGTGCTAGGTGGCTAGCGGGAGGGAGTGAGCAGTTCTTC. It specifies CSARWLAGGSEQFF.

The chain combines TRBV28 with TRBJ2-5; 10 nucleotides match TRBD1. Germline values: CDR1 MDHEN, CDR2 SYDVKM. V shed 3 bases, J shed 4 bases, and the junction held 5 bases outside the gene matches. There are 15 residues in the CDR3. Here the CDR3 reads CASSLTGGQLETQYF. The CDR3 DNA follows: TGTGCCAGCAGTTTGACAGGGGGCCAGTTAGAGACCCAGTACTTC.

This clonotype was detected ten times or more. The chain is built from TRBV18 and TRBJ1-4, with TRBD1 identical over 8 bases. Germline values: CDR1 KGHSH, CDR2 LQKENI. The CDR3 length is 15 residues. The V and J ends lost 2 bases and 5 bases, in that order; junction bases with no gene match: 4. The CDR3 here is CASSPYSGGNEKLFF. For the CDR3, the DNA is TGTGCCAGCTCACCATACTCAGGGGGCAATGAAAAACTGTTTTTT.

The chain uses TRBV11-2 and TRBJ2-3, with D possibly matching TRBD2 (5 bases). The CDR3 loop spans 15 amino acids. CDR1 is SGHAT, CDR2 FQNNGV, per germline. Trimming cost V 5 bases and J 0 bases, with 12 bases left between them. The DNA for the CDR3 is TGTGCCAGCAGCCTCACCGGGATTAGCACAGATACGCAGTATTTT. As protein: CASSLTGISTDTQYF.

The CDR3 nucleotides read TGCGCCAGCAGCCAAGTGGGGAGACAGGGAGACACAGATACGCAGTATTTT. It translates to CASSQVGRQGDTDTQYF. This sequence joins TRBV4-1 and TRBJ2-3; the match to TRBD1 covers 7 bases. This CDR3 region has 17 residues. Trimming removed 1 base from V and 2 bases from J; junction bases left unmatched: 9. Per germline, CDR1 MGHRA and CDR2 YSYEKL.

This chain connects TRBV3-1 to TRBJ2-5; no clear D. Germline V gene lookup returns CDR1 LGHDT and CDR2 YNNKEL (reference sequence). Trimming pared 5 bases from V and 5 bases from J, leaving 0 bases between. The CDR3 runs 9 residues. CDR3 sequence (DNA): TGTGCCAGCAGCGAGACCCAGTACTTC. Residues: CASSETQYF.